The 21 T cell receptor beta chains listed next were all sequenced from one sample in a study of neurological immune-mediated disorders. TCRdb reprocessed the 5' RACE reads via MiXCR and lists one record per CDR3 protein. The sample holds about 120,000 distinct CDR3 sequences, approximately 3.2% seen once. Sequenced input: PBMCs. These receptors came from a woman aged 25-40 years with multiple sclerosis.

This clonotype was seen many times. The CDR3 nucleotides are TGCGCCAGCAGAGGAGGATACTACGAGCAGTACTTC. Translating it yields CASRGGYYEQYF. The chain employs TRBV5-1 and TRBJ2-7; a possible D gene is TRBD2 (5 bases). The ends were cut back, 5 bases at V and 3 bases at J, with 9 bases in the middle. The CDR3 length is 12 residues. The germline V gene encodes CDR1 SGHRS and CDR2 YFSETQ.

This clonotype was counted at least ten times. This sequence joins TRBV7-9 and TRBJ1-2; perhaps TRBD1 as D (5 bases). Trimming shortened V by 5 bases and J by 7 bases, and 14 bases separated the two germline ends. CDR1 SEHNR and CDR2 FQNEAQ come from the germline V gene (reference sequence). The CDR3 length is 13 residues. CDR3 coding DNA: TGTGCCAGCAGCGTACAGGCGGGTCTTGGCTACACCTTC. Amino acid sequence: CASSVQAGLGYTF.

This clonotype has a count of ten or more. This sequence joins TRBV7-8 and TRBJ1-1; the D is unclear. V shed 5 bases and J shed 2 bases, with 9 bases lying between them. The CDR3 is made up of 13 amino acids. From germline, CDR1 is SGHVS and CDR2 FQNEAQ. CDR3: CASSRTDNTEAFF. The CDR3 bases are TGTGCCAGCAGCCGAACAGATAACACTGAAGCTTTCTTT.

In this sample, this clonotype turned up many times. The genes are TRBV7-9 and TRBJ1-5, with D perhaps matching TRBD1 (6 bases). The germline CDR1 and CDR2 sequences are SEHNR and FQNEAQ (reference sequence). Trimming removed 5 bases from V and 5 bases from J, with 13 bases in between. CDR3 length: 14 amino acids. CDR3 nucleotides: TGTGCCAGCAGCCCCGGGGCAGGGGATCAGCCCCAGCATTTT. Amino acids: CASSPGAGDQPQHF.

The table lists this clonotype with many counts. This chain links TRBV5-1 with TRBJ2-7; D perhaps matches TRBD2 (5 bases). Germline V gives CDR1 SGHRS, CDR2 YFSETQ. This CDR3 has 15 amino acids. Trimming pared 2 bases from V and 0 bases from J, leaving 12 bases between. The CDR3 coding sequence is TGCGCCAGCAGCTTTTATCCCGGGAACTCCTACGAGCAGTACTTC. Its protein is CASSFYPGNSYEQYF.

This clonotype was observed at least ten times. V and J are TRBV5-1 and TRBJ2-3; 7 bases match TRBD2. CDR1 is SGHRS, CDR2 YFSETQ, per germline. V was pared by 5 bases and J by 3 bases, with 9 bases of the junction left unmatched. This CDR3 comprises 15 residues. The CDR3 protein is CASSIRDYPTDTQYF. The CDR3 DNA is TGCGCCAGCAGTATCCGGGACTACCCAACAGATACGCAGTATTTT.

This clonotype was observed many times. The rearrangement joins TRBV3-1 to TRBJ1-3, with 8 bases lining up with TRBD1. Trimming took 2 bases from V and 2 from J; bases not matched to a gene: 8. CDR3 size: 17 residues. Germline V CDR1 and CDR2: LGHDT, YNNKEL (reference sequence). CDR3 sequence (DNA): TGTGCCAGCAGCCAAAATCTCGACAGGGGCGCTGGAAACACCATATATTTT. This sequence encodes CASSQNLDRGAGNTIYF.

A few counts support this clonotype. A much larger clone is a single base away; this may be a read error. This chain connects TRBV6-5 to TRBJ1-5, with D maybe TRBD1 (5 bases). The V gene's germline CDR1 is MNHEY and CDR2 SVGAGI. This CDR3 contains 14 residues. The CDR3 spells CASSYRGGSQHQHF. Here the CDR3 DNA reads TGTGCCAGCAGTTACCGGGGGGGGTCGCAGCACCAGCATTTT.

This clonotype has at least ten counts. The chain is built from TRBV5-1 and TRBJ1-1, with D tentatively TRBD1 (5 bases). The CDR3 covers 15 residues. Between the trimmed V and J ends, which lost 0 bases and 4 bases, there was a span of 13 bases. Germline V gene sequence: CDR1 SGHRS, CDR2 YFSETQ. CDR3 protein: CASSLGDSGATEAFF. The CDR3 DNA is TGCGCCAGCAGCTTGGGTGATTCTGGGGCCACTGAAGCTTTCTTT.

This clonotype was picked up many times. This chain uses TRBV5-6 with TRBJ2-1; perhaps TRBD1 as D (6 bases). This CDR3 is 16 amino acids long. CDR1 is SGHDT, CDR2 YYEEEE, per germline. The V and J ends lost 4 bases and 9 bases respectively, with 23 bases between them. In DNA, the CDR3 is TGTGCCAGCAGCACTTCACGGGACACGCTCTTCGGTGAGCAGTTCTTC. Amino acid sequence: CASSTSRDTLFGEQFF.

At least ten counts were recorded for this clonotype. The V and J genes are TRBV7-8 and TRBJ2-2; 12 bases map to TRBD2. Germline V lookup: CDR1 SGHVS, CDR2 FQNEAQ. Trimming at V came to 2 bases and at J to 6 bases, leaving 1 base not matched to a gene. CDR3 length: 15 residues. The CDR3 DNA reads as TGTGCCAGCAGCTTACGACTAGCGGGAGCCGGGGAGCTGTTTTTT. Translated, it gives CASSLRLAGAGELFF.

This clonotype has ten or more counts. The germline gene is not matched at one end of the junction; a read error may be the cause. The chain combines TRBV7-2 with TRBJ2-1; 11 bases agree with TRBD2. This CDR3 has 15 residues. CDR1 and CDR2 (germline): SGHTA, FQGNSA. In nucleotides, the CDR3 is TGTGCCAGCAGCCTAGCGGGGGGCCAATACAATGAGCAGTTCTTC. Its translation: CASSLAGGQYNEQFF. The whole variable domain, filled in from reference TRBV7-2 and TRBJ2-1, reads GAGVSQSPSNKVTEKGKDVELRCDPISGHTALYWYRQSLGQGLEFLIYFQGNSAPDKSGLPSDRFSAERTGGSVSTLTIQRTQQEDSAVYLCASSLAGGQYNEQFFGPGTRLTVL.

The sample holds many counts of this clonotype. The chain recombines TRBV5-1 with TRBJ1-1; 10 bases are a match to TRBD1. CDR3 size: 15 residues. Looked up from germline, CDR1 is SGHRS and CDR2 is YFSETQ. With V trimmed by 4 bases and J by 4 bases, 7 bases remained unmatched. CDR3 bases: TGCGCCAGCAGCGGGACAGGGGAAGGTGGCACTGAAGCTTTCTTT. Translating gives CASSGTGEGGTEAFF.

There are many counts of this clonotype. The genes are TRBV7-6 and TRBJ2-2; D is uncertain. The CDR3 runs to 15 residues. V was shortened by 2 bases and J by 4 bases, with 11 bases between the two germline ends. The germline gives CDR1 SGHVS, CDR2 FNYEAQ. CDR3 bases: TGTGCCAGCAGCTTAACGAACAACCCCACCGGGGAGCTGTTTTTT. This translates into CASSLTNNPTGELFF.

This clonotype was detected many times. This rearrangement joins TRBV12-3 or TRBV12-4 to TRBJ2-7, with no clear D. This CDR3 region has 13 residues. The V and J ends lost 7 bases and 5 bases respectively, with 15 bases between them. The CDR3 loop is CASTPVESDEQYF. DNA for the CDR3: TGTGCCAGCACCCCCGTGGAATCCGACGAGCAGTACTTC.

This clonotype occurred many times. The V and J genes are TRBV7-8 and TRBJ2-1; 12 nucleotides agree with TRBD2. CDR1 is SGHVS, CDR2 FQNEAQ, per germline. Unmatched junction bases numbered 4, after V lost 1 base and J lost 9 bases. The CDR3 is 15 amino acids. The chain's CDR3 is CASSLETSGRVEQFF. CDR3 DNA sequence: TGTGCCAGCAGCTTAGAGACTAGCGGGAGAGTTGAGCAGTTCTTC.

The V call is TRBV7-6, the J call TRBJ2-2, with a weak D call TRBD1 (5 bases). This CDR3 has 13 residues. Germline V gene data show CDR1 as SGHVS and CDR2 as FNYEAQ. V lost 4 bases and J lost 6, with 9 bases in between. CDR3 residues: CASSSRVAGELFF. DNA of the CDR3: TGTGCCAGCAGCTCCAGGGTGGCCGGGGAGCTGTTTTTT.

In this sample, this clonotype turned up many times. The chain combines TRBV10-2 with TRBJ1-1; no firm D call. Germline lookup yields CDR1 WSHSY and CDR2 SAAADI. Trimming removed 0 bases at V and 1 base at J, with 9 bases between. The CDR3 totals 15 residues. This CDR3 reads CASSESLGENTEAFF. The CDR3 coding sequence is TGCGCCAGCAGTGAGTCACTGGGAGAGAACACTGAAGCTTTCTTT.

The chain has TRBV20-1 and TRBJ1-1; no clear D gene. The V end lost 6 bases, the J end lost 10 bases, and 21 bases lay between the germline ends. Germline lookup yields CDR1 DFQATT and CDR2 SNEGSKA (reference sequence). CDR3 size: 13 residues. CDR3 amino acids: CSAFSMGRVRAFF. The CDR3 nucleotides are TGCAGTGCCTTTTCTATGGGGAGGGTCCGAGCTTTCTTT.

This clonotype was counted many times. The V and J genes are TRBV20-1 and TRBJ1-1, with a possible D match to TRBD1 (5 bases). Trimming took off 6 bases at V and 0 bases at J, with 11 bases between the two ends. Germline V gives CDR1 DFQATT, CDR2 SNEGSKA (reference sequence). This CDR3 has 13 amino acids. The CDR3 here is CSATGTVNTEAFF. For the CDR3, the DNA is TGCAGTGCCACCGGGACGGTGAACACTGAAGCTTTCTTT.

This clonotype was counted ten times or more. CDR3: CASSSTGPDGYTF. CDR3 coding DNA: TGTGCCAGCAGTTCGACAGGGCCAGATGGCTACACCTTC. The rearrangement uses TRBV12-3 or TRBV12-4 and TRBJ1-2; 7 positions match TRBD1. V lost 4 bases, J lost 6 bases, and 5 bases stayed unmatched. This CDR3 is 13 amino acids long.